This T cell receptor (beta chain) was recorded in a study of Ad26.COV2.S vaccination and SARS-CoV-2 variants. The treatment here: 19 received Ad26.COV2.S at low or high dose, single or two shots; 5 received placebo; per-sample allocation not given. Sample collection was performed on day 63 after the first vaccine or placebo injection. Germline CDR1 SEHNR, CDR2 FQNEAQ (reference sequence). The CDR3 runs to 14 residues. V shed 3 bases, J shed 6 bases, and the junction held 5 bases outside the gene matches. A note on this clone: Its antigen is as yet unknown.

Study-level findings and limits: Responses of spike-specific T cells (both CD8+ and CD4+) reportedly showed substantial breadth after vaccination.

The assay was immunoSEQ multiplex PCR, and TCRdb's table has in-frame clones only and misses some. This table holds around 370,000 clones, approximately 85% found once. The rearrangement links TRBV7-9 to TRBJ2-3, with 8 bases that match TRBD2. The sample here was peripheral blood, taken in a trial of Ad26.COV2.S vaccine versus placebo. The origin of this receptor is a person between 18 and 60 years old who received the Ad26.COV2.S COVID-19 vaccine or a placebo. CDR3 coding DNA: TGTGCCAGCAGCTTTACCAGCGGGAGCGATACGCAGTATTTT. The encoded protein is CASSFTSGSDTQYF.